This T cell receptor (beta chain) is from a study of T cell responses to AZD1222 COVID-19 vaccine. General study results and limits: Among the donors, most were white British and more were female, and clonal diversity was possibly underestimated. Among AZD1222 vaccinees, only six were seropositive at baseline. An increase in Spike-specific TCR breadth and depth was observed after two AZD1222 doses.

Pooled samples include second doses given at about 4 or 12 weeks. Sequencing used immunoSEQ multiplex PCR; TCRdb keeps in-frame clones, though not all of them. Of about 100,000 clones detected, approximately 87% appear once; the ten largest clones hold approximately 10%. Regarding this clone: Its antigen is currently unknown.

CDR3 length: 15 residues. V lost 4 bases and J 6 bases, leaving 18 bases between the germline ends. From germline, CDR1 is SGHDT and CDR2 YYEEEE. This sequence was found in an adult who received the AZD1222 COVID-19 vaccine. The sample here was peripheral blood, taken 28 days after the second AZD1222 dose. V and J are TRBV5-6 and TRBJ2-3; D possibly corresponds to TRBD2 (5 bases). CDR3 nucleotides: TGTGCCAGCAGCCCGGCGGGTGGGGATGTGGATACGCAGTATTTT. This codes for CASSPAGGDVDTQYF.